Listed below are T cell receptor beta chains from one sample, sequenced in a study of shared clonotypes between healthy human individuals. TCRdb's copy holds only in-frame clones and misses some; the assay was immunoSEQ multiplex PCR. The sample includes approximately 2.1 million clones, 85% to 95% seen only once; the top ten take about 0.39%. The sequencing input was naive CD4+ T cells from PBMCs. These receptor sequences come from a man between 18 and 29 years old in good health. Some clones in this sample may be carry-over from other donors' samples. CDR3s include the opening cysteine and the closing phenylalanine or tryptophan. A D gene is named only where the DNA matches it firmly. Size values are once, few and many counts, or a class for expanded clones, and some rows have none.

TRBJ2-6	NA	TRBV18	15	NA	TGTGCCAGCTCACTAACAGGGTCTGGGGCCAACGTCCTGACTTTC	CASSLTGSGANVLTF
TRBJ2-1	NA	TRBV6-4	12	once	TGTGCCAGCAGTGCCAGACTAGGGAACTTGTTCTTC	CASSARLGNLFF
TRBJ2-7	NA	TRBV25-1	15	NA	TGTGCCAGCAGTGGCAACAGGGACCTCTGGGGTGAGCAGTACTTC	CASSGNRDLWGEQYF
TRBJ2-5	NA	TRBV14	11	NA	TGTGCCAGCAGCCTTGAAGAGACCCAGTACTTC	CASSLEETQYF
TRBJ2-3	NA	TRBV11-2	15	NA	TGTGCCAGCAGCGCGCAGGCAGTAAGCACAGATACGCAGTATTTT	CASSAQAVSTDTQYF
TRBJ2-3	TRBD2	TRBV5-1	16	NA	TGCGCCAGCAGCTTGGGGCTAGCGGATCCCACAGATACGCAGTATTTT	CASSLGLADPTDTQYF
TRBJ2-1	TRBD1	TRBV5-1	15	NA	TGCGCCAGCAGCTGGACAGGAGAAGTCGACAATGAGCAGTTCTTC	CASSWTGEVDNEQFF
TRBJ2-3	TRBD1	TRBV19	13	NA	TGTGCCAGCCACAGGGGACCCACAGATACGCAGTATTTT	CASHRGPTDTQYF
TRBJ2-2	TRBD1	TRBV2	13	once	TGTGCCAGCAGGGGGACAGGGGAGATGGAGCTGTTTTTT	CASRGTGEMELFF
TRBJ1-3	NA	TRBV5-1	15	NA	TGCGCCAGCAGTTCCATGGGGGACTCTGGAAACACCATATATTTT	CASSSMGDSGNTIYF
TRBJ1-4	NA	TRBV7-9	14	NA	TGTGCCAGCAGCTTAGAAGTATCTAATGAAAAACTGTTTTTT	CASSLEVSNEKLFF
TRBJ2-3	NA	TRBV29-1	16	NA	TGCAGCGTTGAAGCGGGACAATCGTCTAGCACAGATACGCAGTATTTT	CSVEAGQSSSTDTQYF
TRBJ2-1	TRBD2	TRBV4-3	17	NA	TGCGCCAGCAGCCAAGATCCCAGCGGGAGCCCCTACAATGAGCAGTTCTTC	CASSQDPSGSPYNEQFF
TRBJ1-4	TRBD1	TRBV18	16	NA	TGTGCCAGCTCACCGGGACAGGGCGCAACTAATGAAAAACTGTTTTTT	CASSPGQGATNEKLFF
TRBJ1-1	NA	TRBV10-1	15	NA	TGCGCCAGCAGTGAGGGGTCGGCTGGAACGACTGAAGCTTTCTTT	CASSEGSAGTTEAFF
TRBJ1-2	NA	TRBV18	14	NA	TGTGCCACTCAGCGCGGGCTTGAGGCTTATGGCTACACCTTC	CATQRGLEAYGYTF
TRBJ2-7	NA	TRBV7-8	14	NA	TGTGCCAGCAGCTTAGTAGTCCCCTCCTACGAGCAGTACTTC	CASSLVVPSYEQYF
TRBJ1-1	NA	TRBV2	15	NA	TGTGCCAGCAGTGATTTATCGGATAGATTCACTGAAGCTTTCTTT	CASSDLSDRFTEAFF
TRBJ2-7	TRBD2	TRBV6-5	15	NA	TGTGCCAGCAGCGACGGACTAGCGGGGGCCTACGAGCAGTACTTC	CASSDGLAGAYEQYF
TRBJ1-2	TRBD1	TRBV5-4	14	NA	TGTGCCAGCAGCCGGGACAGAGACTTTAGTGGCTACACCTTC	CASSRDRDFSGYTF
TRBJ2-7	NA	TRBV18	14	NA	TGTGCCAGCTCACCAGAAGAGGGCCGGTACGAGCAGTACTTC	CASSPEEGRYEQYF
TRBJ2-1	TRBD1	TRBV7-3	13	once	TGTGCCAGCAGCTCTCGACAGGGCAATGAGCAGTTCTTC	CASSSRQGNEQFF
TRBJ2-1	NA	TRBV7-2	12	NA	TGTGCCAGCAGCCAGGCCCACAATGAGCAGTTCTTC	CASSQAHNEQFF
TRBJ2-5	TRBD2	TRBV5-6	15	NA	TGTGCCAGCAGCCGGGGACTAGCGGGAGAAGAGACCCAGTACTTC	CASSRGLAGEETQYF
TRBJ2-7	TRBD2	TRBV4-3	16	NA	TGCGCCAGCAGCCAAGATTGGCGGGAGATCGGGGAGGAGCAGTACTTC	CASSQDWREIGEEQYF
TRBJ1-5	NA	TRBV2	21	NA	TGTGCCAGCAGTGAACCCGCAATCCGGGCCTCCCGTACGTATAGCAATCAGCCCCAGCATTTT	CASSEPAIRASRTYSNQPQHF